This is a list of T cell receptor beta chains from one sample in a study of T cell repertoires in cytomegalovirus infection. TCRdb processed the reads anew with MiXCR; each CDR3 protein has one entry. This repertoire shows more than 90,000 distinct CDR3 sequences, over 9% found once; its top ten account for roughly 31%. Their antigens remain unidentified. The sequenced material came from PBMCs, sequenced either directly or after in vitro stimulation (not recorded which). Receptors originate from a human donor in good health (CMV status not recorded). Some clones in this sample may be carry-over from other donors' samples. Both conserved end residues are part of each CDR3. D genes are given only for firm matches. The size of a clone is reported for some rows only, either as once, few or many, or as a class for expanded clones.

j_call,clone_size,d_call,v_call,cdr3_nt,cdr3_aa
TRBJ1-5,-,-,TRBV4-3,TGCGCCAGCAGCCAAGAGTTGGGGAAGAATCAGCCCCAGCATTTT,CASSQELGKNQPQHF
TRBJ2-7,-,TRBD2,TRBV2,TGTGCCAGCAACTTGGGGGGGAGAAGCTACGAGCAGTACTTC,CASNLGGRSYEQYF
TRBJ2-3,few,-,TRBV7-6,TGTGCCAGCAGTTCGACAACGGCGGGCAGAGATACGCAGTATTTT,CASSSTTAGRDTQYF
TRBJ2-1,few,TRBD2,TRBV18,TGTGCCAGCTCCCAAGCGGGGAGCTCCTACAATGAGCAGTTCTTC,CASSQAGSSYNEQFF
TRBJ1-5,many,-,TRBV7-2,TGTGCCAGCACACAGGGAACGCTCAGCAATCAGCCCCAGCATTTT,CASTQGTLSNQPQHF
TRBJ1-1,-,-,TRBV6-8,TGTGCCAGCAGTTATGCGACACCAGGGACTGAAGCTTTCTTT,CASSYATPGTEAFF
TRBJ2-1,-,-,TRBV11-3,TGTGCCAGCAGCTCCGACAGCAATGAGCAGTTCTTC,CASSSDSNEQFF
TRBJ2-1,-,TRBD2,TRBV19,TGTGCCAGTAGTACCCGAGCGGGAGGCCTGTACAATGAGCAGTTCTTC,CASSTRAGGLYNEQFF
TRBJ2-7,many,-,TRBV27,TGTGCCAGCAGTCTCGACAGACTCACCGAGCAGTACTTC,CASSLDRLTEQYF
TRBJ2-3,few,TRBD2,TRBV5-1,TGCGCCAGCAGTCGGACTAGCGGGAGAAGAGATACGCAGTATTTT,CASSRTSGRRDTQYF
TRBJ1-5,-,-,TRBV6-5,TGTGCCAGCAGTTACTCCGGAGATAGCAATCAGCCCCAGCATTTT,CASSYSGDSNQPQHF
TRBJ2-1,few,TRBD1,TRBV6-1,TGTGCCAGCAGTCCCCACCCCCCGGACAGGGTTTATGAGCAGTTCTTC,CASSPHPPDRVYEQFF
TRBJ2-3,many,TRBD1,TRBV7-2,TGTGCCAGCAGCTTTCCAGGGGGTAACACAGATACGCAGTATTTT,CASSFPGGNTDTQYF
TRBJ1-2,-,-,TRBV5-6,TGTGCCAGCAGCTTGGACGGCGCTAACTATGGCTACACCTTC,CASSLDGANYGYTF
TRBJ2-7,many,-,TRBV4-1,TGCGCCAGCAGCCGCACACAGGGTCCCTCCTACGAGCAGTACTTC,CASSRTQGPSYEQYF
TRBJ2-2,many,TRBD2,TRBV12-3/TRBV12-4,TGTGCCAGCAGGAAGAGACTAGCGGGAGGAGAAAACACCGGGGAGCTGTTTTTT,CASRKRLAGGENTGELFF
TRBJ1-1,-,-,TRBV6-1,TGTGCCAGCATGCGGGACACCGCGGTGATCCTCTTT,CASMRDTAVILF
TRBJ2-2,-,TRBD2,TRBV29-1,TGCAGCGCACGGGAGGGCAACCGGGAGCTGTTTTTT,CSAREGNRELFF
TRBJ2-3,-,-,TRBV6-4,TGTGCCAGCAGTGACCTCGGCGGTAGAGGAACAGATACGCAGTATTTT,CASSDLGGRGTDTQYF
TRBJ2-1,few,-,TRBV7-4,TGTGCCAGCAGCTTTGAGGGGTATGAGCAGTTCTTC,CASSFEGYEQFF
TRBJ2-5,few,-,TRBV6-7,TGTGCCAGCAAAGGGTGCGGGGACCCTCCAATTCTCCAAGAGACCCAGTACTTC,CASKGCGDPPILQETQYF
TRBJ2-1,large,TRBD1,TRBV7-6,TGTGCCAGCAGTGGTGCCCGGGGACAGGGCGGGGAGAACTCCTACAATGAGCAGTTCTTC,CASSGARGQGGENSYNEQFF
TRBJ2-1,few,-,TRBV19,TGTGCCAGTAGTATAGACCAGGGCCCTGGGGATGAGCAGTTCTTC,CASSIDQGPGDEQFF
TRBJ2-1,-,TRBD2,TRBV20-1,TGCAGTGCTGGGGGGGGACTAGCGGGAGTGTCAGATGAGCAGTTCTTC,CSAGGGLAGVSDEQFF
TRBJ1-2,many,TRBD1,TRBV7-9,TGTGCCAGCAGCTTAGGTCGACAGGGTGGCTACACCTTC,CASSLGRQGGYTF
TRBJ2-2,few,TRBD2,TRBV11-3,TGTGCCAGCAGCTCTCCTAGCGGGAGGGAAATGGCCGGGGAGCTGTTTTTT,CASSSPSGREMAGELFF
TRBJ1-5,many,-,TRBV6-2/TRBV6-3,TGTGCCAGCAGTTACGACGACTACGCTCGACGGGGACCGCCCCAGCATTTT,CASSYDDYARRGPPQHF
TRBJ2-5,once,-,TRBV7-3,TGTGCCAGCAGCTTAACGAACTCCAGAGGGGAGACCCAGTACTTC,CASSLTNSRGETQYF
TRBJ2-1,many,TRBD1,TRBV14,TGTGCCAGCAGCCAAGACAGGGGGCGGTACAATGAGCAGTTCTTC,CASSQDRGRYNEQFF
TRBJ2-1,-,-,TRBV24-1,TGTGCCACCAGTGATTCTGAAAGGCGTCAGGCGGGCAATGAGCAGTTCTTC,CATSDSERRQAGNEQFF
TRBJ1-1,-,-,TRBV5-6,TGTGCCAGCAGCAGGGACGGACGGGGCACTGAAGCTTTCTTT,CASSRDGRGTEAFF
TRBJ2-3,many,TRBD2,TRBV2,TGTGCCAGCAGTGAGGGTCCGGGCCAGCGGGAGCCCGTAGATACGCAGTATTTT,CASSEGPGQREPVDTQYF
TRBJ2-1,-,-,TRBV7-6,TGTGCCAGCAGCCGGGGACGTAACAATGAGCAGTTCTTC,CASSRGRNNEQFF
TRBJ1-2,many,TRBD1,TRBV7-9,TGTGCCAGCAGCTTAGTAGGGACAGGGACCTATGGCTACACCTTC,CASSLVGTGTYGYTF
TRBJ2-3,few,TRBD1,TRBV3-1,TGTGCCAGCAGCCGAGAGACAGGGGGAACAGATACGCAGTATTTT,CASSRETGGTDTQYF
TRBJ1-1,many,-,TRBV7-2,TGTGCCAGCAGCCCTCGGACAACAAACACTGAAGCTTTCTTT,CASSPRTTNTEAFF
TRBJ1-4,many,TRBD1,TRBV14,TGTGCCAGCAGCCGGACAGGGGGCGCAACTAATGAAAAACTGTTTTTT,CASSRTGGATNEKLFF
TRBJ2-4,-,TRBD1,TRBV29-1,TGCAGCGTTGGCCCTCAGGGGGCGCGAAACATTCAGTACTTC,CSVGPQGARNIQYF
TRBJ2-5,-,-,TRBV7-2,TGTGCCAGCAGCTTCACCCTCTCCCACCAAGAGACCCAGTACTTC,CASSFTLSHQETQYF
TRBJ2-7,many,-,TRBV7-2,TGTGCCAGCAGCTTAGGAGGGCAGGGAGTCTACGAGCAGTACTTC,CASSLGGQGVYEQYF
TRBJ1-4,-,-,TRBV25-1,TGTGCCAGCAGTGTAGGACAGCAGCTCTCTGAAAAACTGTTTTTT,CASSVGQQLSEKLFF